What follows are 30 T cell receptor beta chains derived from one specimen sequenced in a study of shared clonotypes between healthy human individuals. This table comes from immunoSEQ multiplex PCR, and its TCRdb copy is limited to in-frame clones, with some not included. The table lists approximately 340,000 clones, around 79% of them singletons, with 8% to 13% in the top ten. The sample was memory CD4+ T cells sorted from blood. Stated subset: CD45RA-negative fraction. The receptors were sampled from a man aged 25 to 45 in good health.

There are a few counts of this clone. The J gene is TRBJ2-1, the V gene TRBV19; 9 bases line up with TRBD2. The CDR3 is 13 amino acids. In germline, CDR1 is LNHDA, CDR2 SQIVND (reference sequence). CDR3 sequence (DNA): TGTTCAACTAGCGGGCCGAAATTCAATGAGCAGTTCTTC. Its translation: CSTSGPKFNEQFF.

The chain links TRBV2 to TRBJ1-5, with a tentative D call TRBD1 (6 bases). The CDR3 is made up of 15 amino acids. The V gene's germline CDR1 is SNHLY and CDR2 FYNNEI. Trimming shortened V by 3 bases and J by 5 bases, and 14 bases separated the two germline ends. In nucleotides, the CDR3 is TGTGCCAGCAGTGAGGTAGGGGGAGGGGATCAGCCCCAGCATTTT. As protein: CASSEVGGGDQPQHF.

There are many counts of this clone. This chain links TRBV7-2 with TRBJ2-5; TRBD1 agrees at 9 bases. CDR1 is SGHTA, CDR2 FQGNSA, per germline. With 5 bases clipped from V and 3 bases from J, the junction kept 10 bases outside the gene matches. The CDR3 sequence is 16 residues long. CDR3 region: CASSPRFWTGEETQYF. Here the CDR3 DNA reads TGTGCCAGCAGCCCCCGGTTTTGGACAGGGGAAGAGACCCAGTACTTC.

This rearrangement joins TRBV10-2 to TRBJ2-1; 14 positions agree with TRBD2. CDR1 is WSHSY and CDR2 is SAAADI in the germline V gene. The CDR3 covers 15 residues. The J segment lost 8 bases and the V segment lost 5 bases, leaving 5 bases of the junction unmatched. The CDR3 region has the DNA TGCGCCAGCAGTCCACTGGGACTAGCGGGAGATGAGCAGTTCTTC. Translated, it gives CASSPLGLAGDEQFF.

The sample holds a few counts of this clone. This chain links TRBV2 with TRBJ2-7; D is uncertain. Trimming left V 5 bases short and J 6 bases short, with 11 bases between. The CDR3 extends over 12 amino acids. CDR1 is SNHLY and CDR2 is FYNNEI in the germline V gene. The CDR3 is CASSTRDGEQYF. CDR3 in DNA: TGTGCCAGCAGTACGAGAGATGGCGAGCAGTACTTC.

J is TRBJ2-2 and V is TRBV5-1; the match to TRBD2 covers 8 bases. Germline V gives CDR1 SGHRS, CDR2 YFSETQ. CDR3 size: 15 residues. The trim removed 4 bases at V and 6 bases at J, leaving 8 bases unmatched. The CDR3 loop is CASSLSGRKAGELFF. The CDR3 coding sequence is TGCGCCAGCAGCCTCAGCGGGAGAAAAGCCGGGGAGCTGTTTTTT.

The chain recombines TRBV2 with TRBJ1-1; tentatively, D is TRBD1 (5 bases). Germline CDR1 and CDR2: SNHLY and FYNNEI. The CDR3 totals 13 residues. Trimming removed 8 bases from V and 7 bases from J, with 17 bases in between. CDR3: CASRRDGKIEAFF. The CDR3 coding sequence is TGTGCCAGCCGCCGGGACGGAAAAATTGAAGCTTTCTTT.

V and J are TRBV5-8 and TRBJ2-2; D is unresolved. The V and J ends lost 6 bases and 10 bases respectively, with 10 bases between them. CDR1 is SGHTS, CDR2 YDEGEE, per germline. The length of the CDR3 is 11 residues. The CDR3 DNA reads TGTGCCAGCACTCGCAAAGAGGAGCTGTTTTTT. Protein: CASTRKEELFF. Combining the CDR3 with reference TRBV5-8 and TRBJ2-2 gives the whole variable domain EAGVTQSPTHLIKTRGQQATLRCSPISGHTSVYWYQQALGLGLQFLLWYDEGEERNRGNFPPRFSGRQFPNYSSELNVNALELEDSALYLCASTRKEELFFGEGSRLTVL.

The chain combines TRBV19 with TRBJ2-1; the D is unclear. Germline CDR1 is LNHDA and CDR2 is SQIVND (reference sequence). V was shortened by 3 bases and J by 3 bases, with 12 bases between the two germline ends. CDR3 length: 15 residues. This CDR3 reads CASSILQAIYNEQFF. CDR3 nucleotides: TGTGCCAGTAGTATCCTCCAAGCGATCTACAATGAGCAGTTCTTC.

Only a few counts were recorded for this clone. V gene TRBV28 combines with J gene TRBJ1-1; possibly TRBD1 for D (6 bases). V dropped 7 bases and J dropped 12 bases, with 18 bases sitting between them. This CDR3 spans 12 amino acids. CDR1 is MDHEN, CDR2 SYDVKM, per germline. CDR3 loop: CASTTHGGASFF. The CDR3 bases are TGTGCCAGCACCACCCACGGGGGGGCGTCTTTCTTT.

The rearrangement uses TRBV6-1 and TRBJ2-3, with D maybe TRBD2 (5 bases). The CDR3 covers 13 residues. The V end was cut by 7 bases, the J end by 6 bases, with 14 bases between. Germline CDR1 MNHNS, CDR2 SASEGT. The CDR3, as DNA: TGTGCCAGCACCAGGACTTATGCGGATACGCAGTATTTT. Protein sequence: CASTRTYADTQYF.

The chain combines TRBV6-5 with TRBJ1-5, with 8 bases aligning to TRBD1. CDR3 length equals 14 residues. The junction had 5 bases not matched to a gene; V was cut back by 5 bases and J by 5 bases. Germline values: CDR1 MNHEY, CDR2 SVGAGI. The CDR3 nucleotides are TGTGCCAGCAGTCCACGACAGGGGTATCAGCCCCAGCATTTT. Its protein is CASSPRQGYQPQHF.

The chain uses TRBV18 and TRBJ2-4; TRBD1 is a possible D gene (8 bases). The CDR3 spans 16 residues. Germline CDR1 and CDR2: KGHSH and LQKENI. The V and J ends lost 3 bases and 3 bases respectively, with 15 bases between them. CDR3 protein: CASSPPTGEGKNIQYF. Here the CDR3 DNA reads TGTGCCAGCTCACCTCCGACAGGGGAGGGCAAAAACATTCAGTACTTC.

The V and J genes are TRBV6-5 and TRBJ1-5; D might be TRBD1 (5 bases). This CDR3 is 15 amino acids long. Germline-derived CDR1 and CDR2 are MNHEY and SVGAGI. V dropped 7 bases and J dropped 1 base, with 14 bases sitting between them. As DNA, the CDR3 is TGTGCCAGCATGGTAGGGCCAGGGAGCAATCAGCCCCAGCATTTT. Amino acids: CASMVGPGSNQPQHF.

The J gene is TRBJ2-7, the V gene TRBV5-1; D tentatively fits TRBD1 or TRBD2 (5 bases each). Germline V gene data show CDR1 as SGHRS and CDR2 as YFSETQ. The CDR3 totals 13 residues. Trimming shortened V by 4 bases and J by 7 bases, and 15 bases separated the two germline ends. The DNA of the CDR3 is TGCGCCAGCAGCCGCCTCGGGGCCCAAGAGCAGTACTTC. The encoded protein is CASSRLGAQEQYF.

Regarding this clone: Only one base separates this from a far larger clonotype, so it likely reflects a read error. The sample has other DNA sequences that encode this CDR3 too. This chain joins TRBV6-4 and TRBJ1-2, with D unresolved. The CDR3 sequence is 17 residues long. Germline assignment: CDR1 MRHNA and CDR2 SNTAGT. The CDR3 reads CASSDHGWGPSLLGYTF. In nucleotides, the CDR3 is TGTGCCAGCAGTGACCACGGGTGGGGTCCTTCCCTCCTTGGCTATACCTTC.

V and J are TRBV18 and TRBJ1-4, with D perhaps matching TRBD1 (5 bases). This CDR3 is built from 16 residues. V shed 2 bases and J shed 0 bases, with 10 bases lying between them. Germline values: CDR1 KGHSH, CDR2 LQKENI. CDR3 DNA: TGTGCCAGCTCACCAACCAGGGAAACAACTAATGAAAAACTGTTTTTT. It codes for CASSPTRETTNEKLFF.

This sequence joins TRBV10-3 and TRBJ1-1; D is uncertain. Trimming took off 6 bases at V and 0 bases at J, with 8 bases between the two ends. This CDR3 has 13 residues. In germline, CDR1 is ENHRY, CDR2 SYGVKD. The CDR3 nucleotides read TGTGCCATCAGCGGACTCCTGAACACTGAAGCTTTCTTT. Amino acid sequence: CAISGLLNTEAFF.

The rearrangement links TRBV6-1 to TRBJ1-4, with D perhaps TRBD1 (6 bases). Per germline, CDR1 MNHNS and CDR2 SASEGT. V dropped 4 bases and J dropped 8 bases, with 14 bases sitting between them. The CDR3 consists of 14 residues. CDR3 bases: TGTGCCAGCAGTGGCTGGGGGCGGGAGGAAAAACTGTTTTTT. It is translated as CASSGWGREEKLFF.

This chain connects TRBV2 to TRBJ2-3; D remains ambiguous. CDR1 is SNHLY and CDR2 is FYNNEI in the germline V gene. Between the trimmed V and J ends, which lost 5 bases and 4 bases, there was a span of 7 bases. The CDR3 totals 12 residues. The CDR3 spells CASSTTADTQYF. For the CDR3, the DNA is TGTGCCAGCAGTACCACAGCAGATACGCAGTATTTT.

In regard to this clone: This CDR3 is also generated by other DNA sequences in the sample. This chain links TRBV7-2 with TRBJ2-3, with D uncertain. Deletions cut 5 bases from V and 3 bases from J, with 6 bases between. Germline loops: CDR1 SGHTA, CDR2 FQGNSA. This CDR3 contains 12 residues. The CDR3 DNA is TGTGCCAGCAGCCCTGGGACAGATACGCAGTATTTT. Protein product: CASSPGTDTQYF.

This clone was observed a few times. J is TRBJ2-5 and V is TRBV19, with D unclear. The ends were cut back, 4 bases at V and 4 bases at J, with 4 bases in the middle. Germline lookup yields CDR1 LNHDA and CDR2 SQIVND (reference sequence). This CDR3 region has 11 residues. The CDR3 nucleotides read TGTGCCAGTAGTACGAGAGAGACCCAGTACTTC. Translation gives CASSTRETQYF.

V usage is TRBV14 and J usage is TRBJ2-7, with D tentatively TRBD2 (6 bases). The CDR3 has 12 residues. V was shortened by 5 bases and J by 3 bases, with 8 bases between the two germline ends. Germline CDR1 is SGHDN and CDR2 is FVKESK. CDR3 DNA sequence: TGTGCCAGCAGCAGGGGAGGCTACGAGCAGTACTTC. Amino acid sequence: CASSRGGYEQYF.

The genes are TRBV2 and TRBJ2-7; 8 bases align to TRBD2. The trim removed 3 bases at V and 2 bases at J, leaving 6 bases unmatched. CDR1 SNHLY and CDR2 FYNNEI come from the germline V gene. The CDR3 loop spans 15 amino acids. The CDR3 loop reads CASSELSGSPYEQYF. The CDR3 DNA is TGTGCCAGCAGTGAGTTAAGCGGGAGCCCCTACGAGCAGTACTTC.

This clone has a handful of counts. The chain combines TRBV30 with TRBJ2-6, with D unresolved. The CDR3 runs to 12 residues. The germline V and J ends were trimmed by 2 bases and 1 base, with 0 bases remaining between them. In germline, CDR1 is GTSNPN, CDR2 SVGIG (reference sequence). DNA for the CDR3: TGTGCCTGGAGTTCTGGGGCCAACGTCCTGACTTTC. As protein: CAWSSGANVLTF. The complete variable domain, with remaining parts taken from reference TRBV30 and TRBJ2-6, reads SQTIHQWPATLVQPVGSPLSLECTVEGTSNPNLYWYRQAAGRGLQLLFYSVGIGQISSEVPQNLSASRPQDRQFILSSKKLLLSDSGFYLCAWSSGANVLTFGAGSRLTVL.

This clone was detected once. The limits of the CDR3 on the DNA are not certain, so only TCRdb's listed CDR3 is given. The chain employs TRBV27 and TRBJ2-7; the table's D gene call, TRBD1, was not cross checked with the DNA. Germline V CDR1 and CDR2: MNHEY, SMNVEV (reference sequence). The CDR3 is 13 residues long, counting both termini. The CDR3: CASSLSFGVGAEF.

There are a few counts of this clone. The genes are TRBV5-1 and TRBJ2-5; possible D gene TRBD1, 6 bases. Germline V gene sequence: CDR1 SGHRS, CDR2 YFSETQ. With 4 bases removed from V and 5 bases from J, the gap between germline ends came to 9 bases. This CDR3 is built from 12 residues. The CDR3 sequence: CASSPQGETQYF. Here the CDR3 DNA reads TGCGCCAGCAGCCCCCAGGGGGAGACCCAGTACTTC.

The chain couples TRBV20-1 to TRBJ2-1, with D perhaps matching TRBD1 (5 bases). The CDR3 runs to 11 residues. The germline CDR1 and CDR2 sequences are DFQATT and SNEGSKA (reference sequence). Trimming stripped 5 bases from V and 7 bases from J, with 9 bases between. Written as DNA, the CDR3 is TGCAGTGCTGCCAGGACAAATGAGCAGTTCTTC. Amino acid sequence: CSAARTNEQFF.

V gene TRBV25-1 combines with J gene TRBJ2-1; unclear D gene. With 7 bases removed from V and 8 bases from J, the gap between germline ends came to 24 bases. The germline V gene encodes CDR1 MGHDK and CDR2 SYGVNS. This CDR3 region has 16 residues. The chain's CDR3 is CASTGHAEEQEDEQFF. The CDR3 DNA reads as TGTGCCAGCACCGGCCACGCAGAAGAACAAGAAGATGAGCAGTTCTTC.

Only a few counts were recorded for this clone. The rearrangement joins TRBV7-8 to TRBJ1-5; 7 bases are shared with TRBD1. The V gene end was trimmed by 5 bases and the J gene end by 2 bases; junction bases not matched to a gene: 6. CDR1 SGHVS and CDR2 FQNEAQ come from the germline V gene. This CDR3 region has 15 residues. This CDR3 is CASSKDRARNQPQHF. CDR3 nucleotide sequence: TGTGCCAGCAGCAAAGACAGGGCGCGCAATCAGCCCCAGCATTTT.